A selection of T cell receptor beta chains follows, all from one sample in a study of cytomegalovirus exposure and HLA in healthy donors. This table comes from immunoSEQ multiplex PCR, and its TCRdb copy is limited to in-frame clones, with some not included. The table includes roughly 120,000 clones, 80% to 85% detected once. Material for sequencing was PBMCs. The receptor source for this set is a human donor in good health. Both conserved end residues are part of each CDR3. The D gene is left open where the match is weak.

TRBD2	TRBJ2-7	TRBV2	CASRVAGGEEQYF
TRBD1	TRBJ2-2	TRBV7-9	CSTDRATGELFF
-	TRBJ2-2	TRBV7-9	CASSFLGGTGELFF
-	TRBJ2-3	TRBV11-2	CASSSAADTQYF
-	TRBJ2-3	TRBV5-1	CASSLVAGSDTQYF
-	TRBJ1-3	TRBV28	CATLSGNTIYF
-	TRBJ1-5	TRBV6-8	CASSCRNYNQPQHF
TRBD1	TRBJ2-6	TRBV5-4	CASSPGQGNSGANVLTF
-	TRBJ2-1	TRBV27	CASRLKGLSSYNEQFF
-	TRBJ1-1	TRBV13	CASSPEVGLNTEAFF
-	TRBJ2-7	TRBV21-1	CASIMTGTKPSYEQYF
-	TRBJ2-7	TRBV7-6	CASSADSSYEQYF
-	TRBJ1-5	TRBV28	CASSFGGNKPQHF
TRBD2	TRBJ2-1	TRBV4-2	CASSQIRGAAGNEQFF
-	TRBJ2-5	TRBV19	CASRRGGRSQETQYF
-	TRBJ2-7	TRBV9	CASSASNRPPYEQYF
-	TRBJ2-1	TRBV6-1	CASSGVEGFGEQFF
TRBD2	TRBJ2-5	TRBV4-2	CASSQGWVLAGQETQYF
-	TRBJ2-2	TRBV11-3	CASSLARGTGELFF
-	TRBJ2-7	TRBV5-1	CASSSWGLKDYEQYF
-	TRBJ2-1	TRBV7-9	CASSGQRGIYNEQFF
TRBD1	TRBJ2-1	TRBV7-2	CASSLGTGYNEQFF
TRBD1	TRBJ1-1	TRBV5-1	CASSGGQMNTEAFF
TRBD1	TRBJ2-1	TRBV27	CASSLSYPLDRGDEQFF
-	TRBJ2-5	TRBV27	CASSSPGSKETQYF
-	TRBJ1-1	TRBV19	CASSIIRRASGTEAFF
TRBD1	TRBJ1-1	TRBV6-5	CASRTTGRDTEAFF
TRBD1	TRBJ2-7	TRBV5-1	CASSLGGQGSYEQYF
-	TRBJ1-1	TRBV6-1	CASSGEWNTEAFF
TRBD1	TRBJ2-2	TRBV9	CASSVPSGQANTGELFF
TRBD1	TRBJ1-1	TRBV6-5	CASSYSTGNNEAFF
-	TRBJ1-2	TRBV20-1	CSAPRGYGYTF
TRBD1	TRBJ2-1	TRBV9	CASSAPGQGLDEQFF
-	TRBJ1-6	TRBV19	CASSTPTGRNSPLHF
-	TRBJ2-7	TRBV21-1	CASSKLRDRGYEQYF
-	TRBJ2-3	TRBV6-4	CASSANNGGTQYF
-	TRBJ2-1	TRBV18	CASSPFDSGESSYNEQFF